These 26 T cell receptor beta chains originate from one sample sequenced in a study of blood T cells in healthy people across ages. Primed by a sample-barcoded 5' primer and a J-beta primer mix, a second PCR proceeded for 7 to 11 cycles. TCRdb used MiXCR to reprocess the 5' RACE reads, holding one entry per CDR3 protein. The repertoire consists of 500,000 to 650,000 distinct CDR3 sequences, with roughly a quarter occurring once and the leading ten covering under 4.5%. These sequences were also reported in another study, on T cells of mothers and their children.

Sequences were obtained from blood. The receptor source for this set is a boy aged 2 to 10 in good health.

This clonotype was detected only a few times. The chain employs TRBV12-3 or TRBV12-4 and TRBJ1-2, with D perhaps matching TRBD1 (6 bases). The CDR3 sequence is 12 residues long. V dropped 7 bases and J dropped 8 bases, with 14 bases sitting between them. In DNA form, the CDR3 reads TGTGCCAGCACCAAGGGGGAATGGGGCTACACCTTC. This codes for CASTKGEWGYTF.

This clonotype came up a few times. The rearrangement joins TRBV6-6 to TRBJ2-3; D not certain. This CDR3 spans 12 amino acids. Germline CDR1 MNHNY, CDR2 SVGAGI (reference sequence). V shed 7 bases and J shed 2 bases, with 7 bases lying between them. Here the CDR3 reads CASISNTDTQYF. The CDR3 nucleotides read TGTGCCAGCATATCTAACACAGATACGCAGTATTTT.

Written as DNA, the CDR3 is TGTGCCAGCAGTGACAGGGTAGAGCAGCCCCAGCATTTT. Its translation: CASSDRVEQPQHF. V and J are TRBV6-6 and TRBJ1-5; TRBD1 agrees at 7 bases. Per germline, CDR1 MNHNY and CDR2 SVGAGI (reference sequence). Germline trimming cut 5 bases from V and 7 bases from J; bases unmatched to any gene: 5. This CDR3 has 13 residues.

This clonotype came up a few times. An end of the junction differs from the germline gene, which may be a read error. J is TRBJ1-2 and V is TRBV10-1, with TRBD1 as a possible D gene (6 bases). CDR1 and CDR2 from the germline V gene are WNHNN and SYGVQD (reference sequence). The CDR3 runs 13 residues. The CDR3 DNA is TGTGCCATCAGTGAGTCACAGGGAGTAGGCTACACCTTC. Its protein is CAISESQGVGYTF.

The CDR3 protein is CASSVDSGTDTQYF. In DNA form, the CDR3 reads TGTGCCAGCAGCGTAGATTCAGGGACGGATACGCAGTATTTT. The genes are TRBV9 and TRBJ2-3; D is possibly TRBD1 or TRBD2 (5 bases each). Germline V gives CDR1 SGDLS, CDR2 YYNGEE. Trimming left V 0 bases short and J 6 bases short, with 11 bases between. CDR3 length equals 14 residues.

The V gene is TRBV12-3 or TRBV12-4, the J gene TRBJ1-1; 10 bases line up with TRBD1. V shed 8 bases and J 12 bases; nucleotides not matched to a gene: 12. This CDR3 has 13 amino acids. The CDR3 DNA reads TGTGCCAGCCAACCGGGACAGGGGATTAGGACTTTCTTT. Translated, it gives CASQPGQGIRTFF.

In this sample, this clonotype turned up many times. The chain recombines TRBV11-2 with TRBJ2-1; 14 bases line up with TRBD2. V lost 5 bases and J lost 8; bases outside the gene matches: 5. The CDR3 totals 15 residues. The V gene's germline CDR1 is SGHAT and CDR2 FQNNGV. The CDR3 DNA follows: TGTGCCAGCAGCCCTTGGACTAGCGGGGGGTATGAGCAGTTCTTC. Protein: CASSPWTSGGYEQFF.

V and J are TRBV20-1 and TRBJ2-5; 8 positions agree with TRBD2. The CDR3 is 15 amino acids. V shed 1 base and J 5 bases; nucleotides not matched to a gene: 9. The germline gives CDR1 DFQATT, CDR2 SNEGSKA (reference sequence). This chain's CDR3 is CSARGSGARRETQYF. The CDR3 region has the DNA TGCAGTGCTAGAGGTAGCGGGGCCCGGCGCGAGACCCAGTACTTC.

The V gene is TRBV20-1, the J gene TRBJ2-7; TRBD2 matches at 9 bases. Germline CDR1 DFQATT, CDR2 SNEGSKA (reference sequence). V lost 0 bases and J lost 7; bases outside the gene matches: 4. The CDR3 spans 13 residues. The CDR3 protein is CSAREAGGGEQYF. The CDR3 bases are TGCAGTGCTAGAGAAGCGGGGGGCGGGGAGCAGTACTTC.

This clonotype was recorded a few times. CDR3: CASSLAEGSSGANVLTF. The CDR3 nucleotides read TGTGCCAGCAGCTTGGCCGAGGGGAGCTCTGGGGCCAACGTCCTGACTTTC. V and J are TRBV5-6 and TRBJ2-6; D possibly uses TRBD1 or TRBD2 (5 bases each). This CDR3 is built from 17 residues. The germline V and J ends were trimmed by 0 bases and 0 bases, with 10 bases remaining between them. Germline V gives CDR1 SGHDT, CDR2 YYEEEE.

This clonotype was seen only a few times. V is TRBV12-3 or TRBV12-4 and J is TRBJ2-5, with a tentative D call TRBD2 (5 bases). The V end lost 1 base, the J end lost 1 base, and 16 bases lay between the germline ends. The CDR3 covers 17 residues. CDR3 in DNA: TGTGCCAGCAGTTTAGTCGGCGGGCGCGGAACCCAAGAGACCCAGTACTTC. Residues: CASSLVGGRGTQETQYF.

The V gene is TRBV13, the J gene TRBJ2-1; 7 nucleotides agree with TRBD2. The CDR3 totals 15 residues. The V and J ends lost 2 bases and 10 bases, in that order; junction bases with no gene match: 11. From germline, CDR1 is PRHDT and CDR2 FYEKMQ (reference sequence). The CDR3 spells CASSLRGRVIYEQFF. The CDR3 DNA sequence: TGTGCCAGCAGCTTACGGGGGAGGGTAATATACGAGCAGTTCTTC.

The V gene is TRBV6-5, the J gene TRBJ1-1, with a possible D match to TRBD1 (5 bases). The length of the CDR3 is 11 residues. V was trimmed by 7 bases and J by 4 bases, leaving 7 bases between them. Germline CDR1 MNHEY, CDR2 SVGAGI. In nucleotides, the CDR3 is TGTGCCAGCACGAGGGGCACTGAAGCTTTCTTT. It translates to CASTRGTEAFF.

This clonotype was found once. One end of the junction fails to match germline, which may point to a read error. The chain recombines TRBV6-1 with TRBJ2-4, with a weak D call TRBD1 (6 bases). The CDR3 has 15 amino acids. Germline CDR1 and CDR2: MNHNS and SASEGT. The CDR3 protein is CASSEDRNLPNIPYF. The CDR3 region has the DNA TGTGCCAGCAGTGAGGACAGAAACTTGCCAAACATTCCGTACTTC.

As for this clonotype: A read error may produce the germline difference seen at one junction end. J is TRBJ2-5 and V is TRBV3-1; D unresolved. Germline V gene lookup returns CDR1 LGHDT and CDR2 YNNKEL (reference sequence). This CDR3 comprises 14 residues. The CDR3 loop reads CSSSQDLGRETQYF. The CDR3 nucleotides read TGTTCCAGCAGCCAAGACCTAGGACGGGAGACCCAGTACTTC.

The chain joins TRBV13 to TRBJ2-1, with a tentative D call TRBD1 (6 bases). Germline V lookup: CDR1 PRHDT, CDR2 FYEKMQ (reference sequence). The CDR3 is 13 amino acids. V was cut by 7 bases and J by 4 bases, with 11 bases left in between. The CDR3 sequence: CASKDSLYNEQFF. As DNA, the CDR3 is TGTGCCAGCAAGGACAGCCTTTACAATGAGCAGTTCTTC. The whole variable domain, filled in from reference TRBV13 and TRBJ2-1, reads AAGVIQSPRHLIKEKRETATLKCYPIPRHDTVYWYQQGPGQDPQFLISFYEKMQSDKGSIPDRFSAQQFSDYHSELNMSSLELGDSALYFCASKDSLYNEQFFGPGTRLTVL.

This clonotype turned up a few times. CDR3 coding DNA: TGCGCCAGCAGCCAAGAAGGAGCCGGGCCAGATACGCAGTATTTT. Its translation: CASSQEGAGPDTQYF. The chain combines TRBV4-3 with TRBJ2-3, with unresolved D. Germline V lookup: CDR1 LGHNA, CDR2 YSLEER. Trimming shortened V by 0 bases and J by 4 bases, and 11 bases separated the two germline ends. The CDR3 spans 15 residues.

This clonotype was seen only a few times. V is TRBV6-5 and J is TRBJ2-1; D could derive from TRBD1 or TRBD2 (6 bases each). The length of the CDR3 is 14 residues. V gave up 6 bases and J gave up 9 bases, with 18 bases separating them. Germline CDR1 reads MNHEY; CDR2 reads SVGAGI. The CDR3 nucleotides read TGTGCCAGCAGCCGAGTGGGGGGCCTAGGTGAGCAGTTCTTC. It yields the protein CASSRVGGLGEQFF.

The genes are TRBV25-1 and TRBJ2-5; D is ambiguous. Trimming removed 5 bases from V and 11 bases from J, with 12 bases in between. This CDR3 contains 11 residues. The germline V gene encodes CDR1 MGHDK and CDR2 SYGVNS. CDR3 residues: CASSNPVEQYF. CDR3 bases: TGTGCCAGCAGTAACCCCGTAGAGCAGTACTTC.

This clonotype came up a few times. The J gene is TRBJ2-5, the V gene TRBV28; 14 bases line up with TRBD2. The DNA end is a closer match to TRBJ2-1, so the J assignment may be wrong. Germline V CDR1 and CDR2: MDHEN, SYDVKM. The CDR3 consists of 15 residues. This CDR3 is CASSLGTSGRDEQFF. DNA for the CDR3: TGTGCCAGCAGTTTGGGGACTAGCGGGAGAGATGAGCAGTTCTTC.

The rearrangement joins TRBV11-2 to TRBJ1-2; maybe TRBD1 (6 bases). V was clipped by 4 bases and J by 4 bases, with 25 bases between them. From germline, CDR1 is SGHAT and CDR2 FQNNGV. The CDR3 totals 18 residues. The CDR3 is CASSSPRGRGQRIYGYTF. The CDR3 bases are TGTGCCAGCAGCTCCCCACGAGGGAGAGGACAGCGGATCTATGGCTACACCTTC.

CDR3 coding DNA: TGTGCCAGCAGTGAAAGATCAGCCATCTATGGCTACACCTTC. It codes for CASSERSAIYGYTF. The rearrangement uses TRBV25-1 and TRBJ1-2; D gene ambiguous. This CDR3 contains 14 residues. V gave up 2 bases and J gave up 4 bases, with 11 bases separating them. Germline CDR1 MGHDK, CDR2 SYGVNS.

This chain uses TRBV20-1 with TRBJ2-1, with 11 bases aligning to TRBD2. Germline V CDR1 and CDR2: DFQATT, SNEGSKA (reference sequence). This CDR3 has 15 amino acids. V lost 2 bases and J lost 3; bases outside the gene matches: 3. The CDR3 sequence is CSARTTSGGYNEQFF. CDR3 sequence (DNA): TGCAGTGCTAGAACAACTAGCGGGGGCTACAATGAGCAGTTCTTC.

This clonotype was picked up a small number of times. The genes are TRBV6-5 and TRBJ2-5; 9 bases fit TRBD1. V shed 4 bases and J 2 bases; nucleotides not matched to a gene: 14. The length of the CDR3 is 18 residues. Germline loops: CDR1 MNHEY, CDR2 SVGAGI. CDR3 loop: CASSSPSGTGKLQETQYF. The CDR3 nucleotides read TGTGCCAGCAGTTCCCCTTCCGGGACAGGGAAATTACAAGAGACCCAGTACTTC.

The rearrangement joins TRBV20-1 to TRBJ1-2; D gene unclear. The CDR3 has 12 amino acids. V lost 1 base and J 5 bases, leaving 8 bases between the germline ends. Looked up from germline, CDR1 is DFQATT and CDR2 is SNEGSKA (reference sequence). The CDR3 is CSARGADYGYTF. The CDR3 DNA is TGCAGTGCTAGAGGAGCTGATTATGGCTACACCTTC.

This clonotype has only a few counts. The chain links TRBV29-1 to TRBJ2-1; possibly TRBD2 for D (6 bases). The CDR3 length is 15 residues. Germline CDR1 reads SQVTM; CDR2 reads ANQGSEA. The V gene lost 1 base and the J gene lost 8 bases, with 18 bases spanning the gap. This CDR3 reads CSVEAYGGPFDEQFF. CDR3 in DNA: TGCAGCGTTGAAGCGTACGGAGGGCCCTTCGATGAGCAGTTCTTC.